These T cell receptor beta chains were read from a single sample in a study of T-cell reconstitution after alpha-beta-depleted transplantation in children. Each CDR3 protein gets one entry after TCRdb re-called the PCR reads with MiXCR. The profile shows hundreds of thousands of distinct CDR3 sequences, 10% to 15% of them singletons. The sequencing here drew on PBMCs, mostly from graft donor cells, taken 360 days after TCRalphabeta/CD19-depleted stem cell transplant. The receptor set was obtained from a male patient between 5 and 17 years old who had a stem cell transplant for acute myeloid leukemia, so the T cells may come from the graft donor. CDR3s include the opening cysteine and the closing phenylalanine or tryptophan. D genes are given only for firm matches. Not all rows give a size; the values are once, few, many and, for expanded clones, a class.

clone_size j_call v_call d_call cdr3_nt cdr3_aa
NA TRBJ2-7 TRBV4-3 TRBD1 TGCGCCAGCAGCCTCGGACAGGGCGGGAACTACGAGCAGTACTTC CASSLGQGGNYEQYF
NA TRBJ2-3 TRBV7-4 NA TGTGCCAGATCAGGGGACACGAGCACAGATACGCAGTATTTT CARSGDTSTDTQYF
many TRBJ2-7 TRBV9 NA TGTGCCAGCAGCGTAGATGCCGGGAGCTCCTACGAGCAGTACTTC CASSVDAGSSYEQYF
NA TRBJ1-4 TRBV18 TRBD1 TGTGCCAGCTCCCTTGGGACAGGGAGTGAAAAACTGTTTTTT CASSLGTGSEKLFF
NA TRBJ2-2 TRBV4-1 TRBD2 TGCGCCAGCAGCCAAGCGTCTAGCGGACTCGTCGGGGAGCTGTTTTTT CASSQASSGLVGELFF
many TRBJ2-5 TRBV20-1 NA TGCAGTGCTAGAGAGGGAATGGAGACCCAGTACTTC CSAREGMETQYF
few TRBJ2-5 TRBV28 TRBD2 TGTGCCAGCGGCCCCTTACTAGCGACCGAAGAGACCCAGTACTTC CASGPLLATEETQYF
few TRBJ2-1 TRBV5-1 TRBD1 TGCGCCAGCAGCCACCGGGACAGGAAATACAATGAGCAGTTCTTC CASSHRDRKYNEQFF
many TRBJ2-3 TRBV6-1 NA TGTGCCAGCAAGACTGGGGGAACAGATACGCAGTATTTT CASKTGGTDTQYF
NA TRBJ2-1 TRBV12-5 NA TGTGCTAGTGGTTTCCAGAACGGGGGCAATGAGCAGTTCTTC CASGFQNGGNEQFF
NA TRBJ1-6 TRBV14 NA TGTGCCAGCAGCCGTTTGAGGCCAGACTGGGGTTCACCCCTCCACTTT CASSRLRPDWGSPLHF
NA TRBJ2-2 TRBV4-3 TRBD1 TGCGCCAGCAGCCGGGACGGGACAGCGAAGACCGAGCTGTTTTTT CASSRDGTAKTELFF
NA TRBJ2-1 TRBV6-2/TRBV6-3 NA TGTGCCAGCAGTTCTAGAAGCTTCGGGGAGCAGTTCTTC CASSSRSFGEQFF
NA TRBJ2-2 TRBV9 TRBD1 TGTGCCAGCAGCCTAACTCTCCGGGACAGTAACACCGGGGAGCTGTTTTTT CASSLTLRDSNTGELFF
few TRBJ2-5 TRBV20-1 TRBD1 TGCAGTGCTACCGGGACAGGTTCCCAAGAGACCCAGTACTTC CSATGTGSQETQYF
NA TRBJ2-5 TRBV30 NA TGTGCCTGGAGTTTAAAGACCCAGTACTTC CAWSLKTQYF
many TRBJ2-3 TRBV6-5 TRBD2 TGTGCCAGCAGTTACTCGACACTAGCGGGAGAGGATACGCAGTATTTT CASSYSTLAGEDTQYF
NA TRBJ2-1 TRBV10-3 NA TGTGCCATCAGTCAGCCCAGAGGGAATGAGCAGTTCTTC CAISQPRGNEQFF
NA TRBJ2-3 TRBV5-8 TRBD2 TGTGCCAGCAGCCCAAGCGGGAGGATTCGCACAGATACGCAGTATTTT CASSPSGRIRTDTQYF
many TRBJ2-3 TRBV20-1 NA TGCAGTGCGGCATCCGGGACCACCTCCGCAGATACGCAGTATTTT CSAASGTTSADTQYF
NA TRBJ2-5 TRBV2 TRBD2 TGTGCCAGCAGTGATAGAAGACTAGCGGGAGGCGGCCAAGAGACCCAGTACTTC CASSDRRLAGGGQETQYF
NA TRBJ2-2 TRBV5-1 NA TGCGCCAGCAGCTTGGGGCGGGTAGCGGAGAACACCGGGGAGCTGTTTTTT CASSLGRVAENTGELFF
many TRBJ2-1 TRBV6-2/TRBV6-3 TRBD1 TGTGCCAGCAGTACAGGGGACAGCTACAATGAGCAGTTCTTC CASSTGDSYNEQFF
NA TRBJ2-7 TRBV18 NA TGTGCCAGCTCACCACCAACCCTGGACCTGCCTTACGAGCAGTACTTC CASSPPTLDLPYEQYF
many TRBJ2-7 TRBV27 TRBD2 TGTGCCAGCAGTTTTTCAGCGGGAGGAGCCTACGAGCAGTACTTC CASSFSAGGAYEQYF
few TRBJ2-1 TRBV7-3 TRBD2 TGTGCCAGCAGCCCCACCGGACTAGCGGACAATGAGCAGTTCTTC CASSPTGLADNEQFF
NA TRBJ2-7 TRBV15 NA TGTGCCACCAGCAAGGACAGGGAGGGTCCCTACGAGCAGTACTTC CATSKDREGPYEQYF
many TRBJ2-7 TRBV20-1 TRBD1 TGCAGTGCTAGAGGTTTAGGGGGACAGGTCTACGAGCAGTACTTC CSARGLGGQVYEQYF
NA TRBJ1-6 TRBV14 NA TGTGCCAGCAGCCAGCTTGTCAATTCACCCCTCCACTTT CASSQLVNSPLHF
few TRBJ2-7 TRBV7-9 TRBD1 TGTGCCAGCAGCTTAGGACAGGGGGTGCATACCTACGAGCAGTACTTC CASSLGQGVHTYEQYF
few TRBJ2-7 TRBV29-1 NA TGCAGCGTTGGCCCGTGGGATTACGAGCAGTACTTC CSVGPWDYEQYF
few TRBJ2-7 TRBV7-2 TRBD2 TGTGCCAGCAGCCTCCTTGGAACTAGCGTCTCCTACGAGCAGTACTTC CASSLLGTSVSYEQYF
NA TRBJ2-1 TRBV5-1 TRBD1 TGCGCCAGCAGCGCATCCGGGACAGGGGTTGGACAAGCGCGGAATGAGCAGTTCTTC CASSASGTGVGQARNEQFF
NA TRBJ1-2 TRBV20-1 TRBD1 TGCAGTGCTAGAGATCTGGGACAGGTGGACTATGGCTACACCTTC CSARDLGQVDYGYTF
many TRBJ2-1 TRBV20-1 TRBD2 TGCAGTGCCCCCGTGGCGGGAGCTAATGAGCAGTTCTTC CSAPVAGANEQFF
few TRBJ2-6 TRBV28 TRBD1 TGTGCCAGTAGGACCCCCGGGACAGCTGGCTCTGGGGCCAACGTCCTGACTTTC CASRTPGTAGSGANVLTF
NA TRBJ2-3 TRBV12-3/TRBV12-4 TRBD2 TGTGCCAGCAGTGCCGGACTAGCGGCGATACTCACAGATACGCAGTATTTT CASSAGLAAILTDTQYF
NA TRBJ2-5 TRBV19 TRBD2 TGTGCCAGTAGTAGCGGGAGGGCCAGGGAGACCCAGTACTTC CASSSGRARETQYF
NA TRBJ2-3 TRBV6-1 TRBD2 TGTGCCAGCAGACGGACTAGCGGCACAGATACGCAGTATTTT CASRRTSGTDTQYF
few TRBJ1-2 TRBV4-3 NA TGCGCCAGCAGCCAAGATCGGGCAGGAGACTATGGCTACACCTTC CASSQDRAGDYGYTF
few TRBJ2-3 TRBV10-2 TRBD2 TGCGCCAGCAGTGAGTTTGGCGGGAGGAGTACAGATACGCAGTATTTT CASSEFGGRSTDTQYF
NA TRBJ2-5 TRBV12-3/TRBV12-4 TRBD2 TGTGCCAGCAACCTGGGGGAGGGCGACGAGACCCAGTACTTC CASNLGEGDETQYF
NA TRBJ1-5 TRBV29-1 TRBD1 TGCAGCGTTTCCTGGACAGGGAATCAGCCCCAGCATTTT CSVSWTGNQPQHF
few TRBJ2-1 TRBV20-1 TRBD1 TGCAGTGCTAGCGTTTCTCGGGACAGTCATTTCTACAATGAGCAGTTCTTC CSASVSRDSHFYNEQFF
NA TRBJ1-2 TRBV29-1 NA TGCGGCGGCGGAGAACCCTATGGCTACACCTTC CGGGEPYGYTF
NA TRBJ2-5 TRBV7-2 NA TGTGCCAGCAGCTCCTCGCACCCTGTGGCGGGAGAGACCCAGTACTTC CASSSSHPVAGETQYF
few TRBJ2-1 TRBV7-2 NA TGTGCCAGCACCCTGGGAAGGCCCTCCTACAATGAGCAGTTCTTC CASTLGRPSYNEQFF
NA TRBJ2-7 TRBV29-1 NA TGCAGCGTTGAGATGGGACGGAGCTCCTACGAGCAGTACTTC CSVEMGRSSYEQYF
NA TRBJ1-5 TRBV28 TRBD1 TGTGCCAGCAGAGGACAGGGCCGTCTACCGTGGGGTCAGCCCCAGCATTTT CASRGQGRLPWGQPQHF
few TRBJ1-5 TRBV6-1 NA TGTGCCAGCAGCGGACCGGGGCATAGCAATCAGCCCCAGCATTTT CASSGPGHSNQPQHF
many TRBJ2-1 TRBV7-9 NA TGTGCCAGCAGAATGAAGCTAGAAAATAAGATCAATGAGCAGTTCTTC CASRMKLENKINEQFF
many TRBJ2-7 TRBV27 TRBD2 TGTGCCAGCAGTTTAGTAGCGGGAGTCTACGAGCAGTACTTC CASSLVAGVYEQYF
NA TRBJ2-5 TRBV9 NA TGTGCCAGCAGCGGGAACATAGAGACCCAGTACTTC CASSGNIETQYF
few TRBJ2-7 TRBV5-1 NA TGCGCCAGCAGCTTGGCCAGGGATTTTTCCTACGAGCAGTACTTC CASSLARDFSYEQYF
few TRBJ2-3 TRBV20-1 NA TGCAGTGCTAGAGTAGAGTCGGGAGATACGCAGTATTTT CSARVESGDTQYF
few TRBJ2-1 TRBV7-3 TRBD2 TGTGCCAGCAGCTTAACGTCGGCTAGCGGGTACAATGAGCAGTTCTTC CASSLTSASGYNEQFF
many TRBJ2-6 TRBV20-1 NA TGCAGTGCCTTGGGACGTAACTCTGGGGCCAACGTCCTGACTTTC CSALGRNSGANVLTF
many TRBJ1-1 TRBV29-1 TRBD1 TGCAGCGTTGACCCGGGACAGCCGAACACTGAAGCTTTCTTT CSVDPGQPNTEAFF
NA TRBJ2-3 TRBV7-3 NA TGTGCCAGCAGCTCCCCGTCCCTCCGCCGGGGTACGCAGTATTTT CASSSPSLRRGTQYF
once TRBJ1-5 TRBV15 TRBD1 TGTGCCACCAGCAGGACAGGGATAGGGTTAATAGGTCAGCCCCAGCATTTT CATSRTGIGLIGQPQHF